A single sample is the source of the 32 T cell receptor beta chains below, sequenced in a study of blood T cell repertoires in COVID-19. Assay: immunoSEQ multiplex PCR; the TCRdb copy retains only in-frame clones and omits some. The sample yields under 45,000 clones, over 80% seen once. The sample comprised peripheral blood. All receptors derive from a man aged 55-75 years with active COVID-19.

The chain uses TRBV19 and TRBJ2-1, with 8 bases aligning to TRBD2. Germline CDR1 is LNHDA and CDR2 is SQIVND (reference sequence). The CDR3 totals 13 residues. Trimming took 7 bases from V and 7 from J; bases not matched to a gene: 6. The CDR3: CASKGLAVNEQFF. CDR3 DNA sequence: TGTGCCAGTAAAGGACTAGCTGTAAATGAGCAGTTCTTC. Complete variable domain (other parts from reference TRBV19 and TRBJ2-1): DGGITQSPKYLFRKEGQNVTLSCEQNLNHDAMYWYRQDPGQGLRLIYYSQIVNDFQKGDIAEGYSVSREKKESFPLTVTSAQKNPTAFYLCASKGLAVNEQFFGPGTRLTVL.

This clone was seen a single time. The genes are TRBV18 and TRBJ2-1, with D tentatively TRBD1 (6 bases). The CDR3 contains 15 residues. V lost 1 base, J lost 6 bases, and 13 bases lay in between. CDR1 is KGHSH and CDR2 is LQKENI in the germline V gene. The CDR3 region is CASSPRVTGLNEQFF. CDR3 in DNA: TGTGCCAGCTCACCACGGGTGACAGGACTCAATGAGCAGTTCTTC.

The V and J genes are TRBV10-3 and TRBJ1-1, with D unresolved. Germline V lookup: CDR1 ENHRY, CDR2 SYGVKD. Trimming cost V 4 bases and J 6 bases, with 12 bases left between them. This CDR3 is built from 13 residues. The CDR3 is CAISAQVVSEAFF. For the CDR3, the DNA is TGTGCCATCAGTGCCCAGGTGGTCTCTGAAGCTTTCTTT.

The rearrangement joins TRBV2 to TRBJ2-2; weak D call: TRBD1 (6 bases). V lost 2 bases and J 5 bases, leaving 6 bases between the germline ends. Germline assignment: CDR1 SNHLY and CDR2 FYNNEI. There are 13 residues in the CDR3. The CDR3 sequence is CASSEQGTGELFF. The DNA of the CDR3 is TGTGCCAGCAGTGAACAGGGGACCGGGGAGCTGTTTTTT.

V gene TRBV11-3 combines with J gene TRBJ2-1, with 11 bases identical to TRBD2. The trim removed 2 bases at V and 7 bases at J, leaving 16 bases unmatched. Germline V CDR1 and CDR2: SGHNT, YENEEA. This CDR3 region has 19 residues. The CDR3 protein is CASSLHSPGTSGSGNEQFF. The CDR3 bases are TGTGCCAGCAGCTTACATTCCCCCGGAACTAGCGGGAGTGGGAATGAGCAGTTCTTC.

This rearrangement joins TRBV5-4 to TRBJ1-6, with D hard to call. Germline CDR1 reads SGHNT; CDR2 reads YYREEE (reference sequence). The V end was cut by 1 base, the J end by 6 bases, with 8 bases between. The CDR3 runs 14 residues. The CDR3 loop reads CASSLSEFNSPLHF. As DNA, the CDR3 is TGTGCCAGCAGCTTGAGCGAGTTTAATTCACCCCTCCACTTT.

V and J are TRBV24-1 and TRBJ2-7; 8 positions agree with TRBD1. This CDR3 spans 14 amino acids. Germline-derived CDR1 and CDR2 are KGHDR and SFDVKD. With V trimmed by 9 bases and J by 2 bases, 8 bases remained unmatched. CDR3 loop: CATEASGQAYEQYF. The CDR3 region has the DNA TGTGCCACCGAAGCCTCGGGACAGGCCTACGAGCAGTACTTC.

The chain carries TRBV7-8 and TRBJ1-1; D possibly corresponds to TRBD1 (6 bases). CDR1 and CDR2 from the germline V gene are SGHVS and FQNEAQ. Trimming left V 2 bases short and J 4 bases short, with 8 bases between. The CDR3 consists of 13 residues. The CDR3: CASSLSGVTEAFF. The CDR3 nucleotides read TGTGCCAGCAGCTTATCAGGGGTCACTGAAGCTTTCTTT. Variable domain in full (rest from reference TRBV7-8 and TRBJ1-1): GAGVSQSPRYKVAKRGQDVALRCDPISGHVSLFWYQQALGQGPEFLTYFQNEAQLDKSGLPSDRFFAERPEGSVSTLKIQRTQQEDSAVYLCASSLSGVTEAFFGQGTRLTVV.

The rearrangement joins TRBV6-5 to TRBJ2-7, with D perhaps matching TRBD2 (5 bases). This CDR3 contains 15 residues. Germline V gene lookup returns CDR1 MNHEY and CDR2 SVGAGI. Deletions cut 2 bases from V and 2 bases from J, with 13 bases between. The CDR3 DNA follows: TGTGCCAGCAGTTACAGCGCAGCGGTAACCTACGAGCAGTACTTC. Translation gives CASSYSAAVTYEQYF.

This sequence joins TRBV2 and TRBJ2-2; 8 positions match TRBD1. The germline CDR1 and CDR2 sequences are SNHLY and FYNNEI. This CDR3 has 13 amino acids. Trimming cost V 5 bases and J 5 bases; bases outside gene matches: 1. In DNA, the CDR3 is TGTGCCAGCAGTTGGACAGGGACCGGGGAGCTGTTTTTT. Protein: CASSWTGTGELFF.

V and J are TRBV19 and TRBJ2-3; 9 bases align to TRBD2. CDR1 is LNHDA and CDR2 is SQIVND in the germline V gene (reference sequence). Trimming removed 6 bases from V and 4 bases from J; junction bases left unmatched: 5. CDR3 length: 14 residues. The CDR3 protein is CASSKGLAADTQYF. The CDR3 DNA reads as TGTGCCAGTAGCAAGGGACTAGCTGCAGATACGCAGTATTTT.

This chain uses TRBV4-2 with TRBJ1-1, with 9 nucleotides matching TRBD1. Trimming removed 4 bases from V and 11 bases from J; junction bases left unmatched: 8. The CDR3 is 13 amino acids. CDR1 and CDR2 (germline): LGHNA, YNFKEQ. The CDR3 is CASSPPQGAGAFF. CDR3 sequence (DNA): TGTGCCAGCAGCCCCCCACAGGGGGCGGGGGCTTTCTTT.

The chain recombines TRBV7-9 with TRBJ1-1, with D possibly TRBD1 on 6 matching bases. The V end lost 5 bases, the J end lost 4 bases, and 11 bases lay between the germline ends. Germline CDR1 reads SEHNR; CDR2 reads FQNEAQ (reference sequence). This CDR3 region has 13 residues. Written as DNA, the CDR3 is TGTGCCAGCAGCCACCCGGACAGCACTGAAGCTTTCTTT. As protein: CASSHPDSTEAFF.

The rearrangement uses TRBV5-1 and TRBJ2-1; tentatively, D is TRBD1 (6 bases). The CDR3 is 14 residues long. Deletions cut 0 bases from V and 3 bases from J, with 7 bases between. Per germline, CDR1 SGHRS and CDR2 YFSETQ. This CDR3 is CASSLGDNYNEQFF. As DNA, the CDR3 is TGCGCCAGCAGCTTGGGGGACAACTACAATGAGCAGTTCTTC.

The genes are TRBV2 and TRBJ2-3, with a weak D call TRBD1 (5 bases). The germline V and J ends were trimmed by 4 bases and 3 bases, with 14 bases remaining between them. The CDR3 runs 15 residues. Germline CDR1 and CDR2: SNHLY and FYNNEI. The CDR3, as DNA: TGTGCCAGCAGTGGGCTAACAAGGGGTACAGATACGCAGTATTTT. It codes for CASSGLTRGTDTQYF.

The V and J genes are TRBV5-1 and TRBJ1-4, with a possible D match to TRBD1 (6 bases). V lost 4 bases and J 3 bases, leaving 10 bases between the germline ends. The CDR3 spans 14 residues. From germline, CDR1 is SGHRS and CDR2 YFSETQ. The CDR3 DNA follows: TGCGCCAGCAGCCCCGGGACACCTAATGAAAAACTGTTTTTT. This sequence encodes CASSPGTPNEKLFF.

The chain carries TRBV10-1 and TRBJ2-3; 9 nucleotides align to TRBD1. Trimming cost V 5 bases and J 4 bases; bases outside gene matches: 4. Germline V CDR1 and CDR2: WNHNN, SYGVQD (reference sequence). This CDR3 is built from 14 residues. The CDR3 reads CASSTGGAPDTQYF. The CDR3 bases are TGCGCCAGCAGTACAGGGGGCGCCCCAGATACGCAGTATTTT.

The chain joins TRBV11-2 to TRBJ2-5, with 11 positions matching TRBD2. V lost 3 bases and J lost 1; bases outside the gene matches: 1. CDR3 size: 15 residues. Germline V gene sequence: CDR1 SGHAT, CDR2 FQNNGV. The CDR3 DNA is TGTGCCAGCAGCTTGACTAGCGGGGTCCAAGAGACCCAGTACTTC. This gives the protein CASSLTSGVQETQYF.

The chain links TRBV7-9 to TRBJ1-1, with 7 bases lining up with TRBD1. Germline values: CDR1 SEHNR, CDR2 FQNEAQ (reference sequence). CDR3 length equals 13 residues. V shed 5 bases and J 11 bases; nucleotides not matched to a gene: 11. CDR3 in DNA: TGTGCCAGCAGCCTCCAGACAGGGTTTGAGGCTTTCTTT. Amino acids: CASSLQTGFEAFF.

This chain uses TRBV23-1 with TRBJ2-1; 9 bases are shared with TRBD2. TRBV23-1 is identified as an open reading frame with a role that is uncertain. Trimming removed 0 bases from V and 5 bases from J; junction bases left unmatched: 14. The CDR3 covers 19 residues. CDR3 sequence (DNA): TGCGCCAGCAGTCAATCCGGCTGCGGGGGGGAGGATGAACACAATGAGCAGTTCTTC. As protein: CASSQSGCGGEDEHNEQFF.

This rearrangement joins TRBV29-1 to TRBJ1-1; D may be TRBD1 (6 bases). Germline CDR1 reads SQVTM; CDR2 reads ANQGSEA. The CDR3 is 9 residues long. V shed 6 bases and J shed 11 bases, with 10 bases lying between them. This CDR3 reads CSVKGVAFF. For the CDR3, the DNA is TGCAGCGTAAAGGGGGTGGCTTTCTTT.

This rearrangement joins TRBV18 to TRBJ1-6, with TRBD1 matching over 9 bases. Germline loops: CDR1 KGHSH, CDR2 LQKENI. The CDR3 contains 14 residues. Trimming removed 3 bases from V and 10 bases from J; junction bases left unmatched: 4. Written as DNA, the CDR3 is TGTGCCAGCTCACCCGGGACAGGGAACTCACCCCTCCACTTT. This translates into CASSPGTGNSPLHF.

The CDR3 DNA reads TGTGCCAGCACCCCCCGGGCAGGGATGTTCGATGAGCAGTTCTTC. It translates to CASTPRAGMFDEQFF. The V call is TRBV9, the J call TRBJ2-1; D perhaps matches TRBD1 (5 bases). V lost 6 bases and J lost 8, with 21 bases in between. The CDR3 contains 15 residues. CDR1 and CDR2 from the germline V gene are SGDLS and YYNGEE.

This CDR3 is CAWSVRGAPYEQYF. The CDR3 nucleotides are TGTGCCTGGAGTGTTCGGGGAGCTCCCTACGAGCAGTACTTC. V usage is TRBV30 and J usage is TRBJ2-7, with a tentative D call TRBD2 (5 bases). The CDR3 length is 14 residues. Germline V gene data show CDR1 as GTSNPN and CDR2 as SVGIG (reference sequence). V was trimmed by 0 bases and J by 2 bases, leaving 11 bases between them. The full variable domain, its missing parts supplied by reference TRBV30 and TRBJ2-7, is SQTIHQWPATLVQPVGSPLSLECTVEGTSNPNLYWYRQAAGRGLQLLFYSVGIGQISSEVPQNLSASRPQDRQFILSSKKLLLSDSGFYLCAWSVRGAPYEQYFGPGTRLTVT.

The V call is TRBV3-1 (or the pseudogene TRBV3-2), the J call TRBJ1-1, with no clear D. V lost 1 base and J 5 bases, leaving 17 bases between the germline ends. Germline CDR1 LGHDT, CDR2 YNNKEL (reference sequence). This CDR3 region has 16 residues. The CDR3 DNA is TGTGCCAGCAGCCAAGGGGTCTTAGATAGAGGGACTGAAGCTTTCTTT. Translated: CASSQGVLDRGTEAFF.

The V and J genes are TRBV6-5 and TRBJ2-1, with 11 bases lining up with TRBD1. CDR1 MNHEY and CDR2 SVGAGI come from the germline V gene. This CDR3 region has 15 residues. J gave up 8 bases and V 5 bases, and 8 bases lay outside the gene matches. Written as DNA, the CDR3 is TGTGCCAGCAGTACCCGGACAGGGGGCAACGATGAGCAGTTCTTC. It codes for CASSTRTGGNDEQFF.

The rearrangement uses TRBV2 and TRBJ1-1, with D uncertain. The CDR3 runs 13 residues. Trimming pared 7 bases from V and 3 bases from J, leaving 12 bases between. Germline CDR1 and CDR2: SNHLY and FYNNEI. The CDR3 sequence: CASMVVEYTEAFF. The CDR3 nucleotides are TGTGCCAGCATGGTGGTAGAGTACACTGAAGCTTTCTTT.

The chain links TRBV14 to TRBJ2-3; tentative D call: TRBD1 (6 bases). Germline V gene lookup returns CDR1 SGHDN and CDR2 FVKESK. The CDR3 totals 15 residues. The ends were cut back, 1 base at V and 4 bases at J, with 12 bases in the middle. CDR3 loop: CASSQGQVFADTQYF. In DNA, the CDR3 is TGTGCCAGCAGCCAAGGACAGGTTTTCGCAGATACGCAGTATTTT.

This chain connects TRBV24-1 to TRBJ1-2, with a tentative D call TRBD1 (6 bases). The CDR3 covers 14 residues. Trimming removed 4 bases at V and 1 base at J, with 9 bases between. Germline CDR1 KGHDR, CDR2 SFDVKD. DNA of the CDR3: TGTGCCACCAGTGACAGGGGCCTTAACTATGGCTACACCTTC. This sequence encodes CATSDRGLNYGYTF.

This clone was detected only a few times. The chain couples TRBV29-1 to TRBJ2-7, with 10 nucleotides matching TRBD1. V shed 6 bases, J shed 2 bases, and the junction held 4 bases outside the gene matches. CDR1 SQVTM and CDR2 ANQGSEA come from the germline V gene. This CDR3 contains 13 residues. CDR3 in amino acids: CSVGDRGPYEQYF. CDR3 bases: TGCAGCGTGGGGGACAGGGGACCCTACGAGCAGTACTTC.

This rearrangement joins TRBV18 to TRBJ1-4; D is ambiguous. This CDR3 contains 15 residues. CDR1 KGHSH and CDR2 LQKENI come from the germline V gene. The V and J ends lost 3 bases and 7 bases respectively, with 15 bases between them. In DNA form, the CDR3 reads TGTGCCAGCTCACCCACCGGGGTAGTGGGTGAAAAACTGTTTTTT. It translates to CASSPTGVVGEKLFF.

CDR3 sequence (DNA): TGTGCCAGCAGCTTCGGTTGGGAGGGCCCCTACTTC. It translates to CASSFGWEGPYF. The chain links TRBV7-2 to TRBJ2-7, with TRBD2 identical over 7 bases. From germline, CDR1 is SGHTA and CDR2 FQGNSA. V lost 3 bases and J lost 13; bases outside the gene matches: 9. This CDR3 has 12 amino acids.